These 32 T cell receptor beta chains came from one sample sequenced in a study of technical replicates of blood from a few donors. Generated by immunoSEQ multiplex PCR, the TCRdb table keeps only in-frame clones and is missing some. Of tens of thousands of clones detected, 85% to 95% appear once; the ten largest clones hold around 0.25%. The specimen sequenced was T cells isolated from PBMCs. The receptors were sampled from a human donor in good health.

The rearrangement uses TRBV19 and TRBJ2-7; D possibly corresponds to TRBD2 (6 bases). This CDR3 is 12 amino acids long. The V end lost 10 bases, the J end lost 1 base, and 11 bases lay between the germline ends. Looked up from germline, CDR1 is LNHDA and CDR2 is SQIVND (reference sequence). The CDR3 DNA sequence: TGTGCCACCGCGGGGACTTCCTACGAGCAGTACTTC. It encodes CATAGTSYEQYF.

The rearrangement joins TRBV10-3 to TRBJ2-2; 12 bases are a match to TRBD2. Germline CDR1 and CDR2: ENHRY and SYGVKD. The CDR3 is made up of 16 amino acids. Trimming cost V 6 bases and J 2 bases; bases outside gene matches: 4. The CDR3 protein is CAIRMTSGSNTGELFF. CDR3 nucleotides: TGTGCCATCAGAATGACTAGCGGGAGTAACACCGGGGAGCTGTTTTTT.

The chain uses TRBV5-1 and TRBJ1-2; D perhaps matches TRBD1 (6 bases). V dropped 0 bases and J dropped 8 bases, with 17 bases sitting between them. Germline lookup yields CDR1 SGHRS and CDR2 YFSETQ. The CDR3 totals 15 residues. The CDR3 nucleotides read TGCGCCAGCAGCTTGGGGTTAGGGCCCCAGGGGGGCTACACCTTC. Protein sequence: CASSLGLGPQGGYTF. The variable domain in full, completed from reference TRBV5-1 and TRBJ1-2, reads KAGVTQTPRYLIKTRGQQVTLSCSPISGHRSVSWYQQTPGQGLQFLFEYFSETQRNKGNFPGRFSGRQFSNSRSEMNVSTLELGDSALYLCASSLGLGPQGGYTFGSGTRLTVV.

This clone came up once. V gene TRBV11-2 combines with J gene TRBJ1-1; the D gene is possibly TRBD1 (6 bases). The V end was cut by 5 bases, the J end by 3 bases, with 13 bases between. Germline assignment: CDR1 SGHAT and CDR2 FQNNGV. The CDR3 sequence is 14 residues long. The CDR3 bases are TGTGCCAGCAGCCCGAGGGGGAATGACACTGAAGCTTTCTTT. Its translation is CASSPRGNDTEAFF.

The gene calls are TRBV10-3 and TRBJ1-1; the match to TRBD1 covers 8 bases. This CDR3 has 16 residues. The germline gives CDR1 ENHRY, CDR2 SYGVKD. The V gene end was trimmed by 3 bases and the J gene end by 6 bases; junction bases not matched to a gene: 12. CDR3 nucleotides: TGTGCCATCAGTGAAGCCGAGAGCAGGGGGCTTGCTGAAGCTTTCTTT. Its protein product is CAISEAESRGLAEAFF.

This clone occurred once. The chain uses TRBV7-9 and TRBJ2-1, with 8 bases lining up with TRBD1. Germline V gives CDR1 SEHNR, CDR2 FQNEAQ (reference sequence). Trimming at V came to 5 bases and at J to 4 bases, leaving 10 bases not matched to a gene. The CDR3 runs 16 residues. This chain's CDR3 is CASSPAKGQEYNEQFF. The CDR3 region has the DNA TGTGCCAGCAGCCCGGCAAAGGGACAGGAGTACAATGAGCAGTTCTTC.

CDR3 nucleotides: TGTGCCAGCAGTTTAGGACAGGGCAAGCGCTATGGCTACACCTTC. Its protein is CASSLGQGKRYGYTF. V is TRBV27 and J is TRBJ1-2; 8 positions match TRBD1. J gave up 4 bases and V 2 bases, and 6 bases lay outside the gene matches. Germline V gives CDR1 MNHEY, CDR2 SMNVEV (reference sequence). This CDR3 has 15 amino acids.

The chain uses TRBV7-9 and TRBJ2-1, with D perhaps TRBD1 (5 bases). The CDR3 totals 14 residues. V lost 5 bases and J lost 8, with 16 bases in between. CDR1 and CDR2 (germline): SEHNR, FQNEAQ (reference sequence). CDR3 loop: CASSQGVGKDEQFF. In DNA, the CDR3 is TGTGCCAGCAGCCAGGGCGTCGGAAAGGATGAGCAGTTCTTC.

The V and J genes are TRBV11-2 and TRBJ2-3, with TRBD2 identical over 7 bases. With 3 bases clipped from V and 3 bases from J, the junction kept 15 bases outside the gene matches. The CDR3 has 18 amino acids. Germline V lookup: CDR1 SGHAT, CDR2 FQNNGV. CDR3 residues: CASSLPPGLTAGTDTQYF. The CDR3 DNA is TGTGCCAGCAGCTTGCCGCCGGGACTCACAGCGGGGACAGATACGCAGTATTTT.

V gene TRBV5-8 combines with J gene TRBJ2-5; 14 positions agree with TRBD2. Germline CDR1 is SGHTS and CDR2 is YDEGEE. V lost 3 bases and J lost 1; bases outside the gene matches: 5. The length of the CDR3 is 17 residues. This chain's CDR3 is CASSSGTSGSIQETQYF. Here the CDR3 DNA reads TGTGCCAGCAGCTCAGGGACTAGCGGGAGTATCCAAGAGACCCAGTACTTC.

The chain employs TRBV15 and TRBJ2-7; 7 nucleotides align to TRBD1. This CDR3 is built from 13 residues. Germline-derived CDR1 and CDR2 are LNHNV and YYDKDF (reference sequence). Unmatched junction bases numbered 12, after V lost 4 bases and J lost 12 bases. The CDR3 sequence: CATSTYNQGVVYF. Here the CDR3 DNA reads TGTGCCACCAGCACTTACAATCAGGGGGTCGTGTACTTC.

This chain connects TRBV7-3 to TRBJ2-7, with a possible D match to TRBD1 (5 bases). CDR1 is SGHTA, CDR2 FQGTGA, per germline. V lost 4 bases to trimming and J lost 3 bases, with 16 bases between them. This CDR3 contains 15 residues. The DNA of the CDR3 is TGTGCCAGCAGCTGGCCCGCGACAGTGTTCTACGAGCAGTACTTC. Amino acids: CASSWPATVFYEQYF.

The count of this clone is one. The chain links TRBV30 to TRBJ1-6, with no clear D. Trimming stripped 0 bases from V and 4 bases from J, with 7 bases between. The CDR3 loop spans 14 amino acids. The germline V gene encodes CDR1 GTSNPN and CDR2 SVGIG (reference sequence). DNA of the CDR3: TGTGCCTGGAGTGTACAAGTTTATAATTCACCCCTCCACTTT. This codes for CAWSVQVYNSPLHF.

The count of this clone is one. The chain links TRBV4-1 to TRBJ1-3; perhaps TRBD1 as D (5 bases). Germline V CDR1 and CDR2: MGHRA, YSYEKL. The CDR3 has 18 residues. Trimming took 4 bases from V and 2 from J, leaving 21 bases between them. CDR3 region: CASSPQVTLLLPGNTIYF. In DNA form, the CDR3 reads TGCGCCAGCAGCCCACAGGTAACCCTACTTCTACCTGGAAACACCATATATTTT.

The chain has TRBV28 and TRBJ2-7; 12 bases are a match to TRBD2. This CDR3 spans 16 amino acids. With V trimmed by 5 bases and J by 5 bases, 10 bases remained unmatched. The germline V gene has CDR1 MDHEN and CDR2 SYDVKM. The CDR3 nucleotides read TGTGCCAGCAGTCGGGACCCACTAGCGGGAGGCGACGAGCAGTACTTC. Translated, it gives CASSRDPLAGGDEQYF.

The chain recombines TRBV7-2 with TRBJ2-1; a weak D match, TRBD1 (6 bases). The V end was cut by 5 bases, the J end by 5 bases, with 10 bases between. CDR3 length: 13 residues. CDR1 and CDR2 from the germline V gene are SGHTA and FQGNSA. CDR3: CASSLGQNNEQFF. The CDR3 DNA sequence: TGTGCCAGCAGCCTAGGACAGAACAATGAGCAGTTCTTC.

This clone was detected once. CDR3 coding DNA: TGTGCCAGCAGTTACATGGACAGGGGGGACGAAAAACTGTTTTTT. Protein product: CASSYMDRGDEKLFF. The J gene is TRBJ1-4, the V gene TRBV6-6, with TRBD1 matching 10 bases. CDR1 is MNHNY and CDR2 is SVGAGI in the germline V gene (reference sequence). This CDR3 comprises 15 residues. V shed 2 bases and J 8 bases; nucleotides not matched to a gene: 5.

The chain joins TRBV28 to TRBJ2-4; 9 positions agree with TRBD2. The V and J ends lost 5 bases and 3 bases, in that order; junction bases with no gene match: 20. The CDR3 totals 20 residues. Germline V gives CDR1 MDHEN, CDR2 SYDVKM. CDR3 bases: TGTGCCAGCAGTCCACTTTGGACTAGCGCCTCAAGTCTGGGCAAAAACATTCAGTACTTC. This gives the protein CASSPLWTSASSLGKNIQYF.

This chain joins TRBV7-2 and TRBJ2-7, with 8 positions matching TRBD1. This CDR3 region has 15 residues. Germline V gene data show CDR1 as SGHTA and CDR2 as FQGNSA. The V segment lost 5 bases and the J segment 2 bases; nucleotides outside the gene matches: 8. The CDR3 spells CASSDQDRDPYEQYF. CDR3 coding DNA: TGTGCCAGCAGCGACCAGGACAGGGACCCCTACGAGCAGTACTTC.

This clone was detected only once. The chain links TRBV7-8 to TRBJ2-1, with 13 bases identical to TRBD2. This CDR3 is built from 15 residues. V trimming: 6 bases; J trimming: 7 bases; junction bases outside the gene matches: 6. In germline, CDR1 is SGHVS, CDR2 FQNEAQ. Here the CDR3 DNA reads TGTGCCAGCAGTCCGACTAGCGGGAGGCGGAATGAGCAGTTCTTC. Amino acids: CASSPTSGRRNEQFF.

The chain carries TRBV4-1 and TRBJ2-2, with 9 positions matching TRBD2. The CDR3 runs 18 residues. V was clipped by 0 bases and J by 1 base; unmatched bases: 6. Germline CDR1 is MGHRA and CDR2 is YSYEKL. In DNA, the CDR3 is TGCGCCAGCAGCCAAGATCTCACGACTAGCGGGAACACCGGGGAGCTGTTTTTT. The encoded protein is CASSQDLTTSGNTGELFF.

This clone was observed a single time. The genes are TRBV4-1 and TRBJ2-2, with 10 bases matching TRBD2. CDR3 length equals 19 residues. CDR1 and CDR2 from the germline V gene are MGHRA and YSYEKL. V gave up 8 bases and J gave up 0 bases; unmatched junction bases: 15. CDR3 amino acids: CASFPGGASGGSNTGELFF. CDR3 nucleotides: TGCGCCAGCTTTCCAGGAGGGGCTAGCGGGGGTTCGAACACCGGGGAGCTGTTTTTT.

The rearrangement joins TRBV9 to TRBJ1-4; 7 nucleotides line up with TRBD1. Unmatched junction bases numbered 6, after V lost 5 bases and J lost 2 bases. From germline, CDR1 is SGDLS and CDR2 YYNGEE. CDR3 length equals 15 residues. In nucleotides, the CDR3 is TGTGCCAGCAGGCGTGGACAGGCGACTAATGAAAAACTGTTTTTT. Amino acids: CASRRGQATNEKLFF.

This sequence joins TRBV9 and TRBJ2-1; 8 nucleotides align to TRBD2. Unmatched junction bases numbered 5, after V lost 0 bases and J lost 6 bases. CDR3 length equals 15 residues. Germline lookup yields CDR1 SGDLS and CDR2 YYNGEE. In DNA form, the CDR3 reads TGTGCCAGCAGCGTAGCTGTAGCGGGGTCCAATGAGCAGTTCTTC. Amino acid sequence: CASSVAVAGSNEQFF.

The chain has TRBV12-5 and TRBJ2-2; D is uncertain. The CDR3 is made up of 17 amino acids. Germline loops: CDR1 LGHNT, CDR2 FRNRAP. The ends were cut back, 0 bases at V and 3 bases at J, with 14 bases in the middle. In nucleotides, the CDR3 is TGTGCTAGTGGTTTGGTACTCAAGGCGGAAGACACCGGGGAGCTGTTTTTT. Its translation: CASGLVLKAEDTGELFF.

V gene TRBV10-2 combines with J gene TRBJ1-1, with D perhaps TRBD1 (6 bases). The V gene lost 0 bases and the J gene lost 10 bases, with 15 bases spanning the gap. Per germline, CDR1 WSHSY and CDR2 SAAADI. This CDR3 region has 14 residues. The DNA for the CDR3 is TGCGCCAGCAGTGAGTCGAGAGCCCAGACAGGAGCTTTCTTT. This codes for CASSESRAQTGAFF.

This chain uses TRBV5-1 with TRBJ2-3; D perhaps matches TRBD1 (7 bases). Per germline, CDR1 SGHRS and CDR2 YFSETQ. V shed 5 bases and J shed 4 bases, with 17 bases lying between them. The CDR3 sequence is 15 residues long. CDR3 sequence: CASRRGQGGPDTQYF. CDR3 bases: TGCGCCAGCAGAAGGGGCCAGGGGGGCCCAGATACGCAGTATTTT.

The chain recombines TRBV5-6 with TRBJ1-3, with D possibly TRBD1 on 6 matching bases. The CDR3 runs to 17 residues. V was pared by 3 bases and J by 0 bases, with 16 bases between. Germline V CDR1 and CDR2: SGHDT, YYEEEE. This CDR3 is CASSSWGQGYSGNTIYF. The CDR3 DNA follows: TGTGCCAGCAGCTCCTGGGGGCAGGGCTACTCTGGAAACACCATATATTTT.

The gene calls are TRBV15 and TRBJ2-7; D not resolved. Germline V lookup: CDR1 LNHNV, CDR2 YYDKDF (reference sequence). The CDR3 consists of 15 residues. Deletions cut 0 bases from V and 3 bases from J, with 12 bases between. CDR3 bases: TGTGCCACCAGCAGAGATAGCTTTCCTCACTACGAGCAGTACTTC. As protein: CATSRDSFPHYEQYF. The full variable domain, its missing parts supplied by reference TRBV15 and TRBJ2-7, is DAMVIQNPRYQVTQFGKPVTLSCSQTLNHNVMYWYQQKSSQAPKLLFHYYDKDFNNEADTPDNFQSRRPNTSFCFLDIRSPGLGDTAMYLCATSRDSFPHYEQYFGPGTRLTVT.

This chain links TRBV7-2 with TRBJ2-1; possibly TRBD2 for D (6 bases). Trimming removed 4 bases at V and 8 bases at J, with 18 bases between. Germline V lookup: CDR1 SGHTA, CDR2 FQGNSA. The CDR3 consists of 15 residues. DNA for the CDR3: TGTGCCAGCAGCTCCCAGGCGGGCGGGATCGATGAGCAGTTCTTC. This translates into CASSSQAGGIDEQFF.

The chain couples TRBV27 to TRBJ2-5; TRBD2 matches 10 bases. The germline CDR1 and CDR2 sequences are MNHEY and SMNVEV (reference sequence). J gave up 4 bases and V 6 bases, and 20 bases lay outside the gene matches. This CDR3 is 19 amino acids long. This chain's CDR3 is CASSPITFVVAGGIETQYF. The CDR3 DNA follows: TGTGCCAGCAGCCCCATCACGTTCGTGGTAGCGGGAGGAATAGAGACCCAGTACTTC.

This rearrangement joins TRBV15 to TRBJ1-3; possible D gene TRBD1, 5 bases. The CDR3 has 18 residues. Per germline, CDR1 LNHNV and CDR2 YYDKDF (reference sequence). Deletions cut 3 bases from V and 1 base from J, with 19 bases between. CDR3 in amino acids: CATSRGTATVLSGNTIYF. For the CDR3, the DNA is TGTGCCACCAGCAGGGGGACTGCGACAGTACTTTCTGGAAACACCATATATTTT.